A single sample is the source of the 15 T cell receptor beta chains below, sequenced in a study of T cells in Graves' hyperthyroidism and ophthalmopathy (dated by TCRdb to the late 2010s). The library was prepared using multiplex PCR. Sequenced using an Illumina HiSeq 2000. The TCR beta CDR3 regions were amplified from the RNA transcripts. The TCR CDR3 was subjected to a first round of RT-PCR using the HTBI primer set and the Qiagen OneStep RT-PCR kit. Starting from the raw public reads, TCRdb applied fastp trimming at Q25, assembled clones with MiXCR and retained in-frame beta chains. Each record represents a unique CDR3 protein, reported with the most common genes and DNA among its rows. This sample holds almost 600,000 distinct CDR3 sequences; approximately 15% were observed only once. 5% to 7% of the sample rests with the top ten. Sequencing was carried out using blood. The receptors stem from a woman aged 25-40 years with Graves' hyperthyroidism that later progressed to Graves' ophthalmopathy.

This clonotype was seen ten or more times. The CDR3 bases are TGTGCCAGCAGCGGATGGGACAACACAGATACGCAGTATTTT. Its translation is CASSGWDNTDTQYF. V usage is TRBV5-6 and J usage is TRBJ2-3; the D gene is possibly TRBD1 (6 bases). V gave up 4 bases and J gave up 2 bases, with 11 bases separating them. Per the germline V gene, CDR1 is SGHDT and CDR2 is YYEEEE. CDR3 length: 14 residues.

Many counts were recorded for this clonotype. J is TRBJ2-5 and V is TRBV10-3, with D perhaps TRBD1 (5 bases). Trimming took off 4 bases at V and 5 bases at J, with 14 bases between the two ends. The germline CDR1 and CDR2 sequences are ENHRY and SYGVKD. This CDR3 spans 14 amino acids. CDR3 residues: CAISGREEGETQYF. As DNA, the CDR3 is TGTGCCATCAGTGGCAGGGAAGAAGGGGAGACCCAGTACTTC.

This clonotype has at least ten counts. The gene calls are TRBV7-3 and TRBJ2-3; D is undetermined. The CDR3 has 15 amino acids. Germline V gives CDR1 SGHTA, CDR2 FQGTGA. V lost 1 base to trimming and J lost 1 base, with 9 bases between them. CDR3 sequence (DNA): TGTGCCAGCAGCTTAATCGGAGAACGCACAGATACGCAGTATTTT. This gives the protein CASSLIGERTDTQYF. The full variable domain, its missing parts supplied by reference TRBV7-3 and TRBJ2-3, is GAGVSQTPSNKVTEKGKYVELRCDPISGHTALYWYRQSLGQGPEFLIYFQGTGAADDSGLPNDRFFAVRPEGSVSTLKIQRTERGDSAVYLCASSLIGERTDTQYFGPGTRLTVL.

The table lists this clonotype with many counts. The rearrangement uses TRBV7-2 and TRBJ2-1; D uncertain. Germline CDR1 reads SGHTA; CDR2 reads FQGNSA. The V end lost 1 base, the J end lost 6 bases, and 10 bases lay between the germline ends. The CDR3 extends over 14 amino acids. CDR3 in amino acids: CASSLDPSGNEQFF. CDR3 bases: TGTGCCAGCAGCTTAGACCCCTCCGGCAATGAGCAGTTCTTC.

Many counts were recorded for this clonotype. The chain combines TRBV2 with TRBJ1-6; a possible D gene is TRBD1 (6 bases). Germline-derived CDR1 and CDR2 are SNHLY and FYNNEI. Trimming removed 10 bases at V and 7 bases at J, with 14 bases between. There are 13 residues in the CDR3. The CDR3 here is CATRTDENSPLHF. The CDR3, as DNA: TGTGCCACCCGGACAGACGAGAATTCACCCCTCCACTTT.

Ten or more counts support this clonotype. The rearrangement links TRBV20-1 to TRBJ2-3, with no clear D. The CDR3 contains 14 residues. V gave up 1 base and J gave up 3 bases, with 11 bases separating them. Germline V lookup: CDR1 DFQATT, CDR2 SNEGSKA (reference sequence). DNA of the CDR3: TGCAGTGCTAGAGCCCTTGGCCTTACAGATACGCAGTATTTT. This gives the protein CSARALGLTDTQYF.

CDR3 coding DNA: TGTGCCAGCAGCCCACCCAATTGGGCGGGAGGGCCTAATGAGCAGTTCTTC. Translating it yields CASSPPNWAGGPNEQFF. The chain recombines TRBV12-3 or TRBV12-4 with TRBJ2-1; 9 nucleotides line up with TRBD2. V dropped 6 bases and J dropped 7; count of bases not matched to a gene: 16. The CDR3 totals 17 residues.

This clonotype was found many times. The chain is built from TRBV19 and TRBJ2-7, with 7 bases fitting TRBD1. CDR1 is LNHDA and CDR2 is SQIVND in the germline V gene (reference sequence). This CDR3 spans 14 amino acids. V shed 4 bases, J shed 6 bases, and the junction held 9 bases outside the gene matches. The CDR3 DNA sequence: TGTGCCAGTAGTAAGGTCTCGACAGGGTCCGAGCAGTACTTC. It encodes CASSKVSTGSEQYF.

This clonotype was seen a handful of times. J is TRBJ2-5 and V is TRBV24-1; TRBD1 might be the D (6 bases). The CDR3 spans 13 residues. The ends were cut back, 9 bases at V and 5 bases at J, with 15 bases in the middle. Germline V gives CDR1 KGHDR, CDR2 SFDVKD. The CDR3 here is CATGAGVRETQYF. CDR3 nucleotides: TGTGCCACCGGCGCAGGGGTCAGGGAGACCCAGTACTTC.

About this clonotype itself: Lacking the conserved final phenylalanine or tryptophan, this CDR3 likely reflects a read error. The chain joins TRBV30 to TRBJ1-2; 9 nucleotides line up with TRBD1. With V trimmed by 4 bases and J by 5 bases, 5 bases remained unmatched. Germline lookup yields CDR1 GTSNPN and CDR2 SVGIG (reference sequence). The CDR3 is 13 residues long. The CDR3 DNA is TGTGCCTGGACCGAGGGGACAGGGTATGGCTACACCCTC. Translation: CAWTEGTGYGYTL.

Note on this clonotype: This clone may be a read error of a much larger clone one base away. The chain uses TRBV20-1 and TRBJ2-7, with TRBD2 matching 9 bases. Germline loops: CDR1 DFQATT, CDR2 SNEGSKA (reference sequence). The CDR3 totals 14 residues. The CDR3 protein is CSGLTSGSIYEQCF. The CDR3 nucleotides are TGCAGTGGCTTAACTAGCGGGTCGATCTACGAGCAGTGCTTC.

This clonotype appeared many times. The chain joins TRBV12-3 or TRBV12-4 to TRBJ2-2; D is ambiguous. The V end lost 7 bases, the J end lost 5 bases, and 5 bases lay between the germline ends. The CDR3 covers 11 residues. DNA of the CDR3: TGTGCCAGCAAGGATACCGGGGAGCTGTTTTTT. Translation gives CASKDTGELFF.

This clonotype has a count of ten or more. The rearrangement links TRBV7-8 to TRBJ2-3, with D possibly being TRBD1 (6 bases). CDR3 size: 15 residues. CDR1 SGHVS and CDR2 FQNEAQ come from the germline V gene. V was pared by 5 bases and J by 2 bases, with 14 bases between. The CDR3 sequence is CASSGKGQLTDTQYF. The CDR3 DNA is TGTGCCAGCAGCGGAAAAGGACAGCTCACAGATACGCAGTATTTT. Based on the CDR3 plus reference TRBV7-8 and TRBJ2-3, the full variable domain is GAGVSQSPRYKVAKRGQDVALRCDPISGHVSLFWYQQALGQGPEFLTYFQNEAQLDKSGLPSDRFFAERPEGSVSTLKIQRTQQEDSAVYLCASSGKGQLTDTQYFGPGTRLTVL.

The gene calls are TRBV6-1 and TRBJ2-3; possible D gene TRBD2, 5 bases. The CDR3 has 12 residues. V dropped 6 bases and J dropped 5 bases, with 9 bases sitting between them. The V gene's germline CDR1 is MNHNS and CDR2 SASEGT. CDR3 sequence (DNA): TGTGCCAGCAGCGGACTGGTAGATACGCAGTATTTT. The encoded protein is CASSGLVDTQYF.

This clonotype was found many times. The V and J genes are TRBV28 and TRBJ2-5; 14 nucleotides agree with TRBD2. V shed 5 bases, J shed 2 bases, and the junction held 7 bases outside the gene matches. This CDR3 region has 17 residues. The germline V gene encodes CDR1 MDHEN and CDR2 SYDVKM. The CDR3 protein is CASSPGTSGSVQETQYF. As DNA, the CDR3 is TGTGCCAGCAGTCCAGGGACTAGCGGGAGTGTTCAAGAGACCCAGTACTTC.